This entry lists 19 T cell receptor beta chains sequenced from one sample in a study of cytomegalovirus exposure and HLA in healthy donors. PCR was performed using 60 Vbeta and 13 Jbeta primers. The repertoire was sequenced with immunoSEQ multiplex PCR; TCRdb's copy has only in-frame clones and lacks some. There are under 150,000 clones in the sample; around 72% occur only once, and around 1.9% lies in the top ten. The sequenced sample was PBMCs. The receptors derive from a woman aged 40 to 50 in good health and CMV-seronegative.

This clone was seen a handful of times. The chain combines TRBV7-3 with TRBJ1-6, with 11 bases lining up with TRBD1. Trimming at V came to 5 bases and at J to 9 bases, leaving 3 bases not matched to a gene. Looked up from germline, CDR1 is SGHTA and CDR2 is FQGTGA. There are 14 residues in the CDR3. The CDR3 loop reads CASSPGQGGSPLHF. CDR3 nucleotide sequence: TGTGCCAGCAGCCCGGGACAGGGGGGTTCACCCCTCCACTTT.

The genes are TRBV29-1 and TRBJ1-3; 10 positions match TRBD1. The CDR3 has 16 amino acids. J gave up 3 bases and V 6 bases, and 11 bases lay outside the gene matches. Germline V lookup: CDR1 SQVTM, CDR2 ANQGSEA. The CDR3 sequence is CSVDAGQGMGGNTIYF. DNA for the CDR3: TGCAGCGTCGATGCGGGACAGGGGATGGGTGGAAACACCATATATTTT.

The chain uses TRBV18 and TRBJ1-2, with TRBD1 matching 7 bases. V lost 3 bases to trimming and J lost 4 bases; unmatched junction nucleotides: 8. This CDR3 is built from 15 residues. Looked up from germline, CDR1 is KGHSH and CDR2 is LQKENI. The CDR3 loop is CASSPPDRVGYGYTF. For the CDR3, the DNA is TGTGCCAGCTCACCGCCTGACAGGGTAGGCTATGGCTACACCTTC.

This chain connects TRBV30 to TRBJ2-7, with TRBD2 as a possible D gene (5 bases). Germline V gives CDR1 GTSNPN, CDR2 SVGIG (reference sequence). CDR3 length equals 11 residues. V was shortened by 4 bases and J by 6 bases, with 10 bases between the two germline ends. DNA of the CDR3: TGTGCCTGGACCGCGGCGGGCGAGCAGTACTTC. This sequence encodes CAWTAAGEQYF.

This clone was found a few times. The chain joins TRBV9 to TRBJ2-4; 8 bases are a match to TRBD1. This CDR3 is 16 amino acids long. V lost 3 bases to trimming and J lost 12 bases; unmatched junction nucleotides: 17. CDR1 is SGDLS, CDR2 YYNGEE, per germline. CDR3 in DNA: TGTGCCAGCAGCGCCCCCCCAGGGGGCGTTGGGGACAGTCAGTACTTC. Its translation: CASSAPPGGVGDSQYF.

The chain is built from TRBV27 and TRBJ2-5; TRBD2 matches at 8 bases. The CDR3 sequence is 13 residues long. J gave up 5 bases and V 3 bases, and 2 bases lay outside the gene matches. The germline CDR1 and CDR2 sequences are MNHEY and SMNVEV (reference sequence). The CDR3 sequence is CASSFGTRETQYF. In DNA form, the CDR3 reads TGTGCCAGCAGTTTCGGGACTAGGGAGACCCAGTACTTC.

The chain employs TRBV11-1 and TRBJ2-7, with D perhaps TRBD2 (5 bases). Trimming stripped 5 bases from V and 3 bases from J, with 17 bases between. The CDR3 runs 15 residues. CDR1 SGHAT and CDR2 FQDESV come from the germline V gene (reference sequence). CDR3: CASSPSRGVSYEQYF. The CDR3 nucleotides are TGTGCCAGCAGCCCGAGCCGGGGAGTCAGCTACGAGCAGTACTTC.

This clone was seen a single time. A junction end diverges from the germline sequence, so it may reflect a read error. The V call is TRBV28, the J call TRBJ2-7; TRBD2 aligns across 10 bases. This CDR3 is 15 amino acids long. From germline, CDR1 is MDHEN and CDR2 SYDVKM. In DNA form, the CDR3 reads TGTGCCAGCAGTTCCAGCGGGAGGGGCGCCTACGAGCAGCACTTC. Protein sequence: CASSSSGRGAYEQHF. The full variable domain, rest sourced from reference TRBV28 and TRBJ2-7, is DVKVTQSSRYLVKRTGEKVFLECVQDMDHENMFWYRQDPGLGLRLIYFSYDVKMKEKGDIPEGYSVSREKKERFSLILESASTNQTSMYLCASSSSGRGAYEQHFGPGTRLTVT.

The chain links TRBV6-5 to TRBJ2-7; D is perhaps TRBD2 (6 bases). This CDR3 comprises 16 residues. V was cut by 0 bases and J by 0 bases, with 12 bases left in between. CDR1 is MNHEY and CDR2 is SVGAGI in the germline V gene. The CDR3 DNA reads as TGTGCCAGCAGTTACTCCGCGGGACGGAACTCCTACGAGCAGTACTTC. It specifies CASSYSAGRNSYEQYF.

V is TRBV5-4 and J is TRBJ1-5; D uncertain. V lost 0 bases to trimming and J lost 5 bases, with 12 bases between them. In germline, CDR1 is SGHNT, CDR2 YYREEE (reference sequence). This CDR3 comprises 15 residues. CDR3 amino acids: CASSLDGALDQPQHF. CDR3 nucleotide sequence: TGTGCCAGCAGCTTGGATGGAGCCTTGGATCAGCCCCAGCATTTT.

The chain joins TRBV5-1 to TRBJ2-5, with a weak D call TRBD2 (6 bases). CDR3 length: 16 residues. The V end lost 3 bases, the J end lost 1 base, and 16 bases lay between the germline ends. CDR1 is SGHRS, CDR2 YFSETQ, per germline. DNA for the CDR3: TGCGCCAGCAGCTGTCCGGGACTGACTCGCCAAGAGACCCAGTACTTC. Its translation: CASSCPGLTRQETQYF.

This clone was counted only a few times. The CDR3 region is CSVDFSIQETQYF. CDR3 DNA sequence: TGCAGCGTTGACTTTAGCATTCAAGAGACCCAGTACTTC. This chain joins TRBV29-1 and TRBJ2-5; unclear D gene. Germline V gene data show CDR1 as SQVTM and CDR2 as ANQGSEA. Trimming shortened V by 3 bases and J by 2 bases, and 10 bases separated the two germline ends. The CDR3 is 13 amino acids. The full variable domain, rest sourced from reference TRBV29-1 and TRBJ2-5, is SAVISQKPSRDICQRGTSLTIQCQVDSQVTMMFWYRQQPGQSLTLIATANQGSEATYESGFVIDKFPISRPNLTFSTLTVSNMSPEDSSIYLCSVDFSIQETQYFGPGTRLLVL.

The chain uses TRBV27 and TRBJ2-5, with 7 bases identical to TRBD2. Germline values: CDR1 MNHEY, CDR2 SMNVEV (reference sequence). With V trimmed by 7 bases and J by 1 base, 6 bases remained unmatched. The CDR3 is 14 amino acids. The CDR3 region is CASKGRASQETQYF. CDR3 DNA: TGTGCCAGCAAAGGGAGGGCCTCCCAAGAGACCCAGTACTTC.

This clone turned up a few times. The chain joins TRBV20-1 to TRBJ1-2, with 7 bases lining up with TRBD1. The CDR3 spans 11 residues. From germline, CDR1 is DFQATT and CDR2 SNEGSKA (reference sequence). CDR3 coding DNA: TGCCGTTTACAGGGGATCCATGGCTACACCTTC. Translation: CRLQGIHGYTF.

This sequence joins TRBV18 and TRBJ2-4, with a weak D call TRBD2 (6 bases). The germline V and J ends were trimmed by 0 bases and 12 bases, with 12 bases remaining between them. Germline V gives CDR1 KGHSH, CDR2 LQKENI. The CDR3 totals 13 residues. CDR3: CASSPPQEGSQYF. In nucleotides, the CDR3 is TGTGCCAGCTCACCACCCCAGGAGGGCAGTCAGTACTTC.

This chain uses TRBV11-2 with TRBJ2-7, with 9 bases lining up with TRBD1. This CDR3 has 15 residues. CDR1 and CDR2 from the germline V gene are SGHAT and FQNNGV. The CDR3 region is CATNPSGTGRYEQYF. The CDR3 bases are TGTGCAACTAACCCCTCCGGGACAGGGCGCTACGAGCAGTACTTC. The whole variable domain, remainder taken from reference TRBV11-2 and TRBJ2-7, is EAGVAQSPRYKIIEKRQSVAFWCNPISGHATLYWYQQILGQGPKLLIQFQNNGVVDDSQLPKDRFSAERLKGVDSTLKIQPAKLEDSAVYLCATNPSGTGRYEQYFGPGTRLTVT.

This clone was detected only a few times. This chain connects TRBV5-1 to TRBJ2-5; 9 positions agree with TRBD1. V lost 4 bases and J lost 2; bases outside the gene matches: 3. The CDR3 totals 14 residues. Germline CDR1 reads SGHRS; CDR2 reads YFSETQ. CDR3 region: CASSTGQGQETQYF. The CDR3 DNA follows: TGCGCCAGCAGCACGGGACAGGGACAAGAGACCCAGTACTTC.

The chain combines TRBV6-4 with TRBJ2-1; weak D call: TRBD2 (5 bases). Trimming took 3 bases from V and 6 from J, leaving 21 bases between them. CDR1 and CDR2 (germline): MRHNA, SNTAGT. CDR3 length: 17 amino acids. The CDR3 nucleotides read TGTGCCAGCAGTGATATTATGGACTTTATGAGCATCAATGAGCAGTTCTTC. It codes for CASSDIMDFMSINEQFF.

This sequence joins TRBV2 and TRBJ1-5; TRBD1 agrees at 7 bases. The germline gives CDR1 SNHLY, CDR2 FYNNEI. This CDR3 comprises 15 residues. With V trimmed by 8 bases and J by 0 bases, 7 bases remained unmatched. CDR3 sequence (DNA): TGTGCCAGCCGACAGGGAATCGATAGCAATCAGCCCCAGCATTTT. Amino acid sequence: CASRQGIDSNQPQHF.